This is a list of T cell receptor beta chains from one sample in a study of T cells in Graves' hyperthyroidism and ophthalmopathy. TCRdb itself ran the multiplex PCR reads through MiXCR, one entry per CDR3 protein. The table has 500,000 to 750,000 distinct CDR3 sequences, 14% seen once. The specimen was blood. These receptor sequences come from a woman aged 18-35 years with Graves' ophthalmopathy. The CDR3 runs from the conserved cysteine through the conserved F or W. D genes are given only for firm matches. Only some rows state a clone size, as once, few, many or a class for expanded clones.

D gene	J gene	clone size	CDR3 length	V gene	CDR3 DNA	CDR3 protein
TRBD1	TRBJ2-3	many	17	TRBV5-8	TGTGCCAGCAGCTTGGGATCAGGGACAGGGGGGATAGATACGCAGTATTTT	CASSLGSGTGGIDTQYF
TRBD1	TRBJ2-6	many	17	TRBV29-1	TGCAGCGTCGCCGGGACAGGGGGTCCGGGTGGGGCCAACGTCCTGACTTTC	CSVAGTGGPGGANVLTF
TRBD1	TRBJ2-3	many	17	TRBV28	TGTGCCAGCAGTTTATTGGGACAGGGCCCTAGCACAGATACGCAGTATTTT	CASSLLGQGPSTDTQYF
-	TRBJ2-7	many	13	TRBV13	TGTGCCAGCAGCCCCAAGACAGGATACGAGCAGTACTTC	CASSPKTGYEQYF
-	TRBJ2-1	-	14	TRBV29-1	TGCAGCGTTGAAGGGACGGGTCCCTACAATGAGCAGTTCTTC	CSVEGTGPYNEQFF
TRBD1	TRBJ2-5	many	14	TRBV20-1	TGCAGTGCTAGAATAAGACAGGGTTCAGAGACCCAGTACTTC	CSARIRQGSETQYF
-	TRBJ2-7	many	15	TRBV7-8	TGTGCCAGCAGCTTAAGACGGGGAGGGGGCTACGAGCAGTACTTC	CASSLRRGGGYEQYF
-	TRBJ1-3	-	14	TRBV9	TGTGCCAGCAGCACCAGTTTGGAAGGAAACACCATATATTTT	CASSTSLEGNTIYF
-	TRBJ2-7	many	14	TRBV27	TGTGCCAGCCGTTCGGCAGGCGCGACCTACGAGCAGTACTTC	CASRSAGATYEQYF
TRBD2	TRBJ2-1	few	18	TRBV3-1	TGTGCCAGCAGCCAGGGAACCCCTCGACTAGCGGGGTACAATGAGCAGTTCTTC	CASSQGTPRLAGYNEQFF
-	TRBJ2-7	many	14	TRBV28	TGTGCCAGCACTATAGGGGGGGACGTGAGCGAGCAGTACTTC	CASTIGGDVSEQYF
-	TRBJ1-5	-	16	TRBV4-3	TGCGCCAGCAGCCCACGGGGCAGGGCTAGGGATCAGCCCCAGCATTTT	CASSPRGRARDQPQHF
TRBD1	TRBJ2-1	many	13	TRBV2	TGTGCCAGCAGTCACCAGGGGGCTCGTGAGCAGTTCTTC	CASSHQGAREQFF
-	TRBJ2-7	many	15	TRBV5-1	TGCGCCAGCAGCTTGGTGGCAGGGAACACCTACGAGCAGTACTTC	CASSLVAGNTYEQYF
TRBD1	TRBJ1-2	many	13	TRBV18	TGTGCCAGCTCAACCAGGGGGAAGGATGGCTACACCTTC	CASSTRGKDGYTF
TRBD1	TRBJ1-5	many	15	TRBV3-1	TGTGCCAGCAGCGGGGACAGCGTAAGCAATCAGCCCCAGCATTTT	CASSGDSVSNQPQHF
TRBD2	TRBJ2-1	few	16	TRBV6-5	TGTGCCAGCAGTTACTCGATCCTAGCGGGGTACAATGAGCAGTTCTTC	CASSYSILAGYNEQFF
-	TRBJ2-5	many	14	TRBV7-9	TGTGCCAGCAACTCACAGGGACTCCGGGAGACCCAGTACTTC	CASNSQGLRETQYF
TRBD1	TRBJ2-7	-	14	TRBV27	TGTGCCAGCAGTCCCCTGACAGGGTACTACGAGCAGTACTTC	CASSPLTGYYEQYF
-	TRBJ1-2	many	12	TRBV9	TGTGCCAGCAGGGGGATGGAAGTTGGCTACACCTTC	CASRGMEVGYTF
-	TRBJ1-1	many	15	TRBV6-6	TGTGCCAGCAGTTACTCTCTATGGGGCCACACTGAAGCTTTCTTT	CASSYSLWGHTEAFF
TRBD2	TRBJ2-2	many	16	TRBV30	TGTGCCTGGAGTCGGAAGCTAGCGGGACGACCCGGGGAGCTGTTTTTT	CAWSRKLAGRPGELFF
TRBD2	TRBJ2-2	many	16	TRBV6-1	TGTGCCAGCAGTTACGGAGGACTAGCGGACGGGGGGGAGCTGTTTTTT	CASSYGGLADGGELFF
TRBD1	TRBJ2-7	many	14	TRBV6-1	TGTGCCAGCAGTGTCGGGGACAGGGTTGTCGAGCAGTACTTC	CASSVGDRVVEQYF
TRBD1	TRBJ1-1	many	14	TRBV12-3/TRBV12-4	TGTGCCAGCAGTTCCAGGGGGCAGAACACTGAAGCTTTCTTT	CASSSRGQNTEAFF
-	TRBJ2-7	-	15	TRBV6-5	TGTGCCAGCAGTTCCCTTGAGGCCGTTGCGTACGAGCAGTACTTC	CASSSLEAVAYEQYF
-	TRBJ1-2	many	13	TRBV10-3	TGTGCCATCAGGACGGGACGGACGGAGGGCTACACCTTC	CAIRTGRTEGYTF
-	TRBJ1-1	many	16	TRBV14	TGTGCCAGCAGCCAAGAGATGGATGTCGCGGACACTGAAGCTTTCTTT	CASSQEMDVADTEAFF
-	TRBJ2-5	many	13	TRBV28	TGTGCCAGCACCCTCGGGCGGGAAGAGACCCAGTACTTC	CASTLGREETQYF
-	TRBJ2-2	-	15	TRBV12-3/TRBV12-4	TGTGCCAGCAGCCCTACAGGGTTGAACACCGGGGATCTGTTTTTT	CASSPTGLNTGDLFF